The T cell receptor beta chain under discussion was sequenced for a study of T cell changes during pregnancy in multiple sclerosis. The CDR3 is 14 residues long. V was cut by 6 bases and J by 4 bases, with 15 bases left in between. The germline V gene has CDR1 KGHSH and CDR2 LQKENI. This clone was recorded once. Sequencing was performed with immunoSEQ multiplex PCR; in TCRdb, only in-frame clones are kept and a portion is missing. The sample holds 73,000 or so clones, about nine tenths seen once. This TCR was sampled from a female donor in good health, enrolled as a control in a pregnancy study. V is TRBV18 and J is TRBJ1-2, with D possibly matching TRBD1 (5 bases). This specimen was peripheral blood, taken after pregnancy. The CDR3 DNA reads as TGTGCCAGCTCCTCGTTGGAGGGACTCTATGGCTACACCTTC. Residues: CASSSLEGLYGYTF. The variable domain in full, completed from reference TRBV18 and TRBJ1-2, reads NAGVMQNPRHLVRRRGQEARLRCSPMKGHSHVYWYRQLPEEGLKFMVYLQKENIIDESGMPKERFSAEFPKEGPSILRIQQVVRGDSAAYFCASSSLEGLYGYTFGSGTRLTVV.